The sequence of this T cell receptor (beta chain) was determined in a study of blood T cell repertoires in COVID-19. Study-wide background: From the United States, Italy and Spain came samples of acute and convalescent COVID-19. The cDNA or gDNA used as material had been derived from T cells, B-cell-depleted T cells, or PBMCs.

Original analysis: Reference gene primer amplification gave nucleated cell count estimates. TCRdb's table, derived via immunoSEQ multiplex PCR, lists solely in-frame clones and lacks some. That table gives V, J and clone size, and the DNA gave D and trimming. The table records over 600,000 clones, about 87% of them present only once. With 5 bases removed from V and 6 bases from J, the gap between germline ends came to 19 bases. The germline gives CDR1 SGHAT, CDR2 FQNNGV. The CDR3 is 15 residues long. Sequencing input: peripheral blood. The sequence derives from a woman aged 18 to 35 with acute or convalescent COVID-19. This chain joins TRBV11-2 and TRBJ1-1; tentative D call: TRBD1 (6 bases). CDR3 loop: CASSPPGRGQPEAFF. The CDR3, as DNA: TGTGCCAGCAGCCCTCCCGGGCGGGGGCAACCTGAAGCTTTCTTT.